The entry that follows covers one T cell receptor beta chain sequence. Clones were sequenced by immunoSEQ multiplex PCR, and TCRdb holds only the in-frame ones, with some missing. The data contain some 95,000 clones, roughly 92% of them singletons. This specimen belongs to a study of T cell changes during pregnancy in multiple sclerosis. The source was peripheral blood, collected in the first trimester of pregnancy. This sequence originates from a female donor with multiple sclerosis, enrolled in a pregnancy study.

The CDR3 nucleotides read TGTGCCAGCAGCTCCCTTTCCGATACGCAGTATTTT. Translation gives CASSSLSDTQYF. The V call is TRBV5-4, the J call TRBJ2-3; D gene uncertain. V lost 3 bases, J lost 6 bases, and 8 bases lay in between. Germline V gene data show CDR1 as SGHNT and CDR2 as YYREEE (reference sequence). The CDR3 contains 12 residues.